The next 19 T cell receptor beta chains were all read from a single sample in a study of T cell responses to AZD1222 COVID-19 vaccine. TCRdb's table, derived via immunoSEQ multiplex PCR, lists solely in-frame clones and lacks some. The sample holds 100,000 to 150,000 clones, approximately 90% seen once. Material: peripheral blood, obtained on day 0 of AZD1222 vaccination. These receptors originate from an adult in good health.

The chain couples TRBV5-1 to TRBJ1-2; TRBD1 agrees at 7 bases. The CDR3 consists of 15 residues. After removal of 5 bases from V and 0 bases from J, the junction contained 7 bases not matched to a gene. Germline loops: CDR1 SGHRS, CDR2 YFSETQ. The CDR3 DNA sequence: TGCGCCAGCAGGGCTGGGACAGAACCTAACTATGGCTACACCTTC. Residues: CASRAGTEPNYGYTF.

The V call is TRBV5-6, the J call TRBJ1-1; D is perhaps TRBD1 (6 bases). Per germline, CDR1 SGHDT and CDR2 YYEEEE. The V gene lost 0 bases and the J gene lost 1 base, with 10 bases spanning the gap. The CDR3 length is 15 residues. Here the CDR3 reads CASSLEYRENTEAFF. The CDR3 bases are TGTGCCAGCAGCTTGGAATACAGGGAGAACACTGAAGCTTTCTTT.

This CDR3 is CASSLQAYNSPLHF. CDR3 in DNA: TGTGCCAGCAGTCTGCAGGCTTATAATTCACCCCTCCACTTT. J is TRBJ1-6 and V is TRBV27; unclear D gene. Germline V gives CDR1 MNHEY, CDR2 SMNVEV (reference sequence). V was trimmed by 5 bases and J by 4 bases, leaving 9 bases between them. The CDR3 extends over 14 amino acids.

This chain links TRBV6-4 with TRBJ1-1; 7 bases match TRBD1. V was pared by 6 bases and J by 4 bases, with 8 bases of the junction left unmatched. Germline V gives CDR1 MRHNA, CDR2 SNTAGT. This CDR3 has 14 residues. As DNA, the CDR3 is TGTGCCAGCAGGAAGGGGGCCGAGGGCACTGAAGCTTTCTTT. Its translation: CASRKGAEGTEAFF.

CDR3 region: CASGLTTELYGYTF. In DNA, the CDR3 is TGTGCTAGTGGTTTGACGACAGAACTCTATGGCTACACCTTC. This chain connects TRBV12-5 to TRBJ1-2; D perhaps matches TRBD1 (5 bases). V was shortened by 2 bases and J by 4 bases, with 11 bases between the two germline ends. This CDR3 has 14 amino acids. CDR1 is LGHNT and CDR2 is FRNRAP in the germline V gene.

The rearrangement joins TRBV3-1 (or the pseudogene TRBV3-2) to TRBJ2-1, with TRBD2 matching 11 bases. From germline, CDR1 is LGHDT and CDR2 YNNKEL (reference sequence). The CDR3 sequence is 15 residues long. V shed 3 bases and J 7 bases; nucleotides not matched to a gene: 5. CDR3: CASSHIAGGPNEQFF. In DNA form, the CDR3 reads TGTGCCAGCAGCCATATAGCGGGGGGGCCGAATGAGCAGTTCTTC.

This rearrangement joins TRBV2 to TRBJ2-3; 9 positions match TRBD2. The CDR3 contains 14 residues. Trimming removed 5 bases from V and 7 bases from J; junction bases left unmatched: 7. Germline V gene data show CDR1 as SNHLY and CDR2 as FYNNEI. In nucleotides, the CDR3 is TGTGCCAGCAGTTTGGCGGGAGGGCCAAATACGCAGTATTTT. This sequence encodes CASSLAGGPNTQYF.

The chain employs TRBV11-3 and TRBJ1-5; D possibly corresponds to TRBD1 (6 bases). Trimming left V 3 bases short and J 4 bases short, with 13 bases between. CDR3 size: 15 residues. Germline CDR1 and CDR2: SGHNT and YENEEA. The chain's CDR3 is CASSLGGQTNQPQHF. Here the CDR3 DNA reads TGTGCCAGCAGCTTGGGAGGACAGACAAATCAGCCCCAGCATTTT. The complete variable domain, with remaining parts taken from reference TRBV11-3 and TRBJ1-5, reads EAGVVQSPRYKIIEKKQPVAFWCNPISGHNTLYWYLQNLGQGPELLIRYENEEAVDDSQLPKDRFSAERLKGVDSTLKIQPAELGDSAVYLCASSLGGQTNQPQHFGDGTRLSIL.

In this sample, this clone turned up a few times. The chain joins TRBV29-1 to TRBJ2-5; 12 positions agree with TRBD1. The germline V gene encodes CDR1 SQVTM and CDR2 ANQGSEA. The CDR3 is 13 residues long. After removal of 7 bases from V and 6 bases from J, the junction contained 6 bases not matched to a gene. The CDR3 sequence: CSGGQGAGKTQYF. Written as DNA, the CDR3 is TGCAGCGGGGGACAGGGGGCTGGGAAGACCCAGTACTTC.

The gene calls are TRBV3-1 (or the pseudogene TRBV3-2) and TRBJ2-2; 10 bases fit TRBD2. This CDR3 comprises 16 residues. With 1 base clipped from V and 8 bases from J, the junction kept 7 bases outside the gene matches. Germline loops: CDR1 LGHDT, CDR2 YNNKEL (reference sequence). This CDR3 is CASSQGIAGGGGELFF. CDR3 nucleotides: TGTGCCAGCAGCCAAGGAATAGCGGGAGGCGGTGGGGAGCTGTTTTTT.

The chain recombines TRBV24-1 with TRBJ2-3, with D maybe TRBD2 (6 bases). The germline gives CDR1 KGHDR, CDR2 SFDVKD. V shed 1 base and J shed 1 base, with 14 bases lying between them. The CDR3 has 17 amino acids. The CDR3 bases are TGTGCCACCAGTGATTTAGGGACTCCCGGCCGCACAGATACGCAGTATTTT. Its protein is CATSDLGTPGRTDTQYF.

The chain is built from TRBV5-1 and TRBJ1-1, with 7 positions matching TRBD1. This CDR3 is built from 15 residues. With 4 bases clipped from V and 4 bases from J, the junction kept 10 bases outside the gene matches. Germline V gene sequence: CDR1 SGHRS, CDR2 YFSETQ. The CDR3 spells CASSTTGQLGTEAFF. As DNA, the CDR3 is TGCGCCAGCAGCACCACGGGACAGTTGGGCACTGAAGCTTTCTTT. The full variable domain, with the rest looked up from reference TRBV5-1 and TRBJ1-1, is KAGVTQTPRYLIKTRGQQVTLSCSPISGHRSVSWYQQTPGQGLQFLFEYFSETQRNKGNFPGRFSGRQFSNSRSEMNVSTLELGDSALYLCASSTTGQLGTEAFFGQGTRLTVV.

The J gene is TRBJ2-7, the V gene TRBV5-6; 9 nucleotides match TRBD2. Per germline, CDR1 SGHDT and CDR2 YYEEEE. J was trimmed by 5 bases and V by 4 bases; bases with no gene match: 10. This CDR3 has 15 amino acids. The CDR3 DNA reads TGTGCCAGCAGCAGGGGGGGACTAGCTGGGCACGAGCAGTACTTC. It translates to CASSRGGLAGHEQYF.

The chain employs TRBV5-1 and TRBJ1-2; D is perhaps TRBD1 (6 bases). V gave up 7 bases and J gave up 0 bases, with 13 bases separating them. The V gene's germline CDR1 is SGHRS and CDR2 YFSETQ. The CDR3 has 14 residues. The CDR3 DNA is TGCGCCAGCTCGCCAACAGGGTCTAACTATGGCTACACCTTC. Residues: CASSPTGSNYGYTF. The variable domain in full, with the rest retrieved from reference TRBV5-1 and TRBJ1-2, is KAGVTQTPRYLIKTRGQQVTLSCSPISGHRSVSWYQQTPGQGLQFLFEYFSETQRNKGNFPGRFSGRQFSNSRSEMNVSTLELGDSALYLCASSPTGSNYGYTFGSGTRLTVV.

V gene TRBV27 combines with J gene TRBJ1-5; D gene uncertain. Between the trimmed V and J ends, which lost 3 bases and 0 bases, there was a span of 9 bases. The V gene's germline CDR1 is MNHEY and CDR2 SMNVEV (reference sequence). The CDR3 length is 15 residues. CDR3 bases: TGTGCCAGCAGTTTTGGTAGAAATAGCAATCAGCCCCAGCATTTT. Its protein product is CASSFGRNSNQPQHF.

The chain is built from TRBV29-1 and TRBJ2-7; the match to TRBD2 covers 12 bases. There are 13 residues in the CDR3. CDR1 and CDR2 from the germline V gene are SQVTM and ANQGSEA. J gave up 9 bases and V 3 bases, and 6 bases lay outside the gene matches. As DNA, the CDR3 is TGCAGCGTTGATTCCCGACTAGCGGGAGTGCAGTACTTC. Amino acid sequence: CSVDSRLAGVQYF.

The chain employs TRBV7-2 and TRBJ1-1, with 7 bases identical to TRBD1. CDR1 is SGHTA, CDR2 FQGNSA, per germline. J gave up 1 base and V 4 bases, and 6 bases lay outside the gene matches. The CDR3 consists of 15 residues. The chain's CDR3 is CASSYTGVANTEAFF. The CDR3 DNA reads TGTGCCAGCAGCTACACAGGGGTAGCGAACACTGAAGCTTTCTTT.

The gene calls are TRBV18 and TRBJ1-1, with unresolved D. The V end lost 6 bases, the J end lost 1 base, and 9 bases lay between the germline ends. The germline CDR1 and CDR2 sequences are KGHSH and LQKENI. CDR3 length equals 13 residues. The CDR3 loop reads CASSPAQNTEAFF. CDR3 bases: TGTGCCAGCTCTCCCGCACAGAACACTGAAGCTTTCTTT.

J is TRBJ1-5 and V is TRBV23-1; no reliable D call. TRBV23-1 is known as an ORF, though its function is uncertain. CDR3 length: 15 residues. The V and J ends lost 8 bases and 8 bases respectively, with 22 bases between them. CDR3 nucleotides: TGCGCCAGCGGCCCCAGTCGGAACACCCTAGAGCCCCAGCATTTT. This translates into CASGPSRNTLEPQHF.